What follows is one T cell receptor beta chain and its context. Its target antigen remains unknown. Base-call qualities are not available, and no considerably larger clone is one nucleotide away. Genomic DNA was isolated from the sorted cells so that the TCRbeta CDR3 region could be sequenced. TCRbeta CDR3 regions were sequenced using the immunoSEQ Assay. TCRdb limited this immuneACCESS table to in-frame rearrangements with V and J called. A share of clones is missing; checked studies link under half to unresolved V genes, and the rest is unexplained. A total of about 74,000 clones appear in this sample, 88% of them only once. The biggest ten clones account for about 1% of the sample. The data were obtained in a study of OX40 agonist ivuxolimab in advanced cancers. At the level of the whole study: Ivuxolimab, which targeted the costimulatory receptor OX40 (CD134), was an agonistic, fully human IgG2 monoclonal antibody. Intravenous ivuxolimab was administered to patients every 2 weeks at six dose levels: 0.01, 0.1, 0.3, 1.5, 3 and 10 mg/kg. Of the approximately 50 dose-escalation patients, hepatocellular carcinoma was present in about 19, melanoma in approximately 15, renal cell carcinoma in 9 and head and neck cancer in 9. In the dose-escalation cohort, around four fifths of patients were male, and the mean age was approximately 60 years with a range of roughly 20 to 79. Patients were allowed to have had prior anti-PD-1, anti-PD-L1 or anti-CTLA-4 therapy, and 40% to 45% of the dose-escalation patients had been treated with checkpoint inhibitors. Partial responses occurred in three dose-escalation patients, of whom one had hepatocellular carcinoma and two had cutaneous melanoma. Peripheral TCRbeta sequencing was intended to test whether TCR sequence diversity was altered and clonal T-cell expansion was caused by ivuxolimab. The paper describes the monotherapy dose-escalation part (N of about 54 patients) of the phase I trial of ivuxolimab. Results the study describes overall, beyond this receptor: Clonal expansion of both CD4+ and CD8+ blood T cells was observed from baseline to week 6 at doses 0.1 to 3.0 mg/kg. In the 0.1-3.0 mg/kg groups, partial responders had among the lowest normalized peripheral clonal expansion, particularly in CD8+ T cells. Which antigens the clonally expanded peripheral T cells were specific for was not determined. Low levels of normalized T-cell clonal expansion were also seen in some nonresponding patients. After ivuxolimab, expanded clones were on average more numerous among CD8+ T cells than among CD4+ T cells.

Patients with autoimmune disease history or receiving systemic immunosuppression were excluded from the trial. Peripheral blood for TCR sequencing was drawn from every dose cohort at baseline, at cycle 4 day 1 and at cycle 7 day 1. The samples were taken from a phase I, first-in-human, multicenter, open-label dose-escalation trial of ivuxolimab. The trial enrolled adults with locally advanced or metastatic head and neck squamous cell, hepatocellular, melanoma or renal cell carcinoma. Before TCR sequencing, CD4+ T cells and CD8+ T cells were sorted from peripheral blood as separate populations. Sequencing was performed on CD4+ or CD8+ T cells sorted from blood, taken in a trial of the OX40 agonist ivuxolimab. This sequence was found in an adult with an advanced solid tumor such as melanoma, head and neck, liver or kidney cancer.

CDR3 protein: CASSSRTGVNTEAFF. The nucleotide sequence reads TGTGCCAGTAGCAGTCGGACAGGGGTGAACACTGAAGCTTTCTTT. The chain employs TRBV19 and TRBJ1-1; TRBD1 agrees with 9 junctional bases. V is cut back by 6 bases and J by 0 bases, with 5 bases in the junction unmatched. CDR1 and CDR2, looked up from the germline V gene (reference sequence), are LNHDA and SQIVND. The CDR3 numbers 15 residues from cysteine through phenylalanine. Of the read, only the CDR3 DNA is kept; its 45 bases are in frame from base 1. The entire variable domain, with the stretches around the CDR3 drawn from the reference TRBV19 and TRBJ1-1 proteins, is DGGITQSPKYLFRKEGQNVTLSCEQNLNHDAMYWYRQDPGQGLRLIYYSQIVNDFQKGDIAEGYSVSREKKESFPLTVTSAQKNPTAFYLCASSSRTGVNTEAFFGQGTRLTVV.